The 13 T cell receptor beta chains given below trace back to one sample, sequenced in a study of blood T cell repertoires in COVID-19. Measured with immunoSEQ multiplex PCR; TCRdb has only the in-frame clones, and not every one. The sample yields around 220,000 clones, around 80% seen once. The sample taken for sequencing was peripheral blood. Receptor source: a woman of 80 years or more with COVID-19, enrolled during active disease.

This sequence joins TRBV12-3 or TRBV12-4 and TRBJ2-5, with TRBD1 as a possible D gene (6 bases). Trimming cost V 6 bases and J 3 bases, with 11 bases left between them. This CDR3 contains 13 residues. CDR3 bases: TGTGCCAGCAGGACGGACAGTGAAGAGACCCAGTACTTC. Translating gives CASRTDSEETQYF.

This clone was seen a single time. The chain couples TRBV7-9 to TRBJ1-4, with 8 bases identical to TRBD1. The junction had 12 bases not matched to a gene; V was cut back by 5 bases and J by 7 bases. The CDR3 extends over 16 amino acids. Germline V gives CDR1 SEHNR, CDR2 FQNEAQ (reference sequence). DNA of the CDR3: TGTGCCAGCAGCGTACCGTCAGGGGGCGCGGGTGAAAAACTGTTTTTT. Amino acids: CASSVPSGGAGEKLFF.

The chain carries TRBV18 and TRBJ1-5, with D perhaps TRBD1 (6 bases). Germline-derived CDR1 and CDR2 are KGHSH and LQKENI. V lost 2 bases and J lost 0, with 14 bases in between. There are 17 residues in the CDR3. CDR3 nucleotides: TGTGCCAGCTCACCAATCGGACAGACCGCTAGCAATCAGCCCCAGCATTTT. It specifies CASSPIGQTASNQPQHF. The full variable domain, its missing parts supplied by reference TRBV18 and TRBJ1-5, is NAGVMQNPRHLVRRRGQEARLRCSPMKGHSHVYWYRQLPEEGLKFMVYLQKENIIDESGMPKERFSAEFPKEGPSILRIQQVVRGDSAAYFCASSPIGQTASNQPQHFGDGTRLSIL.

The chain combines TRBV6-5 with TRBJ1-2; TRBD1 aligns across 9 bases. This CDR3 region has 15 residues. After removal of 10 bases from V and 6 bases from J, the junction contained 15 bases not matched to a gene. The germline gives CDR1 MNHEY, CDR2 SVGAGI. CDR3 sequence: CATLRGTGYVDGYTF. CDR3 DNA: TGTGCCACCCTGCGGGGGACAGGGTATGTGGATGGCTACACCTTC.

The V gene is TRBV2, the J gene TRBJ2-4; D is possibly TRBD2 (5 bases). This CDR3 is 14 amino acids long. Trimming stripped 6 bases from V and 5 bases from J, with 14 bases between. Germline V lookup: CDR1 SNHLY, CDR2 FYNNEI. Here the CDR3 reads CASRSRRTQNIQYF. Here the CDR3 DNA reads TGTGCCAGCAGATCCCGGAGGACCCAAAACATTCAGTACTTC.

V is TRBV5-4 and J is TRBJ1-2, with D possibly TRBD1 on 5 matching bases. Germline CDR1 and CDR2: SGHNT and YYREEE (reference sequence). The CDR3 runs to 14 residues. Trimming took 0 bases from V and 7 from J, leaving 13 bases between them. The DNA of the CDR3 is TGTGCCAGCAGCTTGGGGGGGGGAGCTGGTGGCTACACCTTC. Translation gives CASSLGGGAGGYTF.

The chain employs TRBV9 and TRBJ1-3, with 10 nucleotides matching TRBD1. CDR1 SGDLS and CDR2 YYNGEE come from the germline V gene. The CDR3 consists of 15 residues. V was clipped by 3 bases and J by 3 bases; unmatched bases: 3. The CDR3 loop reads CASSAGQGSGNTIYF. The CDR3 DNA sequence: TGTGCCAGCAGCGCGGGACAGGGGAGTGGAAACACCATATATTTT.

V and J are TRBV3-1 (or the pseudogene TRBV3-2) and TRBJ1-2; TRBD1 might be the D (5 bases). The CDR3 consists of 18 residues. Trimming stripped 1 base from V and 4 bases from J, with 22 bases between. CDR1 LGHDT and CDR2 YNNKEL come from the germline V gene (reference sequence). The CDR3 loop reads CASSQVGPGWEGTYGYTF. CDR3 in DNA: TGTGCCAGCAGCCAAGTGGGACCAGGTTGGGAGGGCACCTATGGCTACACCTTC.

Turning to this clone: Within the sample, other DNA sequences also encode this same CDR3. The CDR3 loop reads CASSVVRNTEAFF. Here the CDR3 DNA reads TGTGCCAGCAGCGTAGTGCGGAACACTGAAGCTTTCTTT. The chain has TRBV9 and TRBJ1-1, with D hard to call. The V gene lost 0 bases and the J gene lost 1 base, with 4 bases spanning the gap. The CDR3 sequence is 13 residues long. Germline assignment: CDR1 SGDLS and CDR2 YYNGEE.

V gene TRBV7-3 combines with J gene TRBJ2-7; D is unresolved. Germline V gene sequence: CDR1 SGHTA, CDR2 FQGTGA. Trimming took off 5 bases at V and 7 bases at J, with 15 bases between the two ends. This CDR3 contains 13 residues. The CDR3 is CASSLGAQAEQYF. The CDR3 nucleotides read TGTGCCAGCAGCCTAGGAGCTCAAGCGGAGCAGTACTTC.

This clone appeared a few times. This chain uses TRBV28 with TRBJ1-4, with D possibly being TRBD1 (6 bases). V shed 8 bases and J shed 0 bases, with 10 bases lying between them. This CDR3 contains 14 residues. Germline CDR1 and CDR2: MDHEN and SYDVKM. CDR3 loop: CASSRGTTNEKLFF. In DNA, the CDR3 is TGTGCCAGCTCCAGGGGAACAACTAATGAAAAACTGTTTTTT.

The CDR3 loop is CATTMMNRAADTQYF. CDR3 DNA sequence: TGTGCCACCACAATGATGAACAGGGCCGCAGATACGCAGTATTTT. V is TRBV24-1 and J is TRBJ2-3; D perhaps matches TRBD1 (6 bases). V lost 8 bases and J lost 4, with 18 bases in between. Germline V CDR1 and CDR2: KGHDR, SFDVKD. This CDR3 has 15 amino acids.

This chain uses TRBV5-1 with TRBJ1-2; 10 bases match TRBD1. The CDR3 totals 14 residues. Germline trimming cut 4 bases from V and 8 bases from J; bases unmatched to any gene: 8. The germline V gene encodes CDR1 SGHRS and CDR2 YFSETQ. Here the CDR3 reads CASSPGTGDDGYTF. The CDR3 nucleotides read TGCGCCAGCAGCCCGGGGACAGGGGACGACGGCTACACCTTC.